This TCR beta chain was obtained from a study of T-cell reconstitution after alpha-beta-depleted transplantation in children. It was with unique molecular identifiers that the TCRbeta library was prepared. TCRdb re-analysed the PCR reads in MiXCR, keeping a single row per CDR3 protein. This table has 500,000 to 650,000 distinct CDR3 sequences, over 10% appearing once. This clonotype was found a few times. The antigen remains unidentified. This CDR3 is built from 14 residues. V lost 0 bases, J lost 0 bases, and 6 bases lay in between. The germline gives CDR1 GTSNPN, CDR2 SVGIG (reference sequence). Study results and caveats: Approximately two months post-transplant, alpha-beta T cells reportedly originated from several hundred expanded graft clones.

Specimen: PBMCs, mostly from graft donor cells, collected 180 days after TCRalphabeta/CD19-depleted stem cell transplant. V usage is TRBV30 and J usage is TRBJ2-1; D unclear. The sequence came from a female patient aged 2-15 years who had a stem cell transplant for aplastic anemia, so the T cells may come from the graft donor. The CDR3 DNA sequence: TGTGCCTGGAGTGTTCTGAGCTCCTACAATGAGCAGTTCTTC. This encodes CAWSVLSSYNEQFF.